This T cell receptor beta chain appears in the sequencing data of a study of blood T cell repertoires in COVID-19. This CDR3 is 14 amino acids long. J lost 4 bases, V lost 9 bases, and 9 bases had no gene match. Germline V gives CDR1 LNHDA, CDR2 SQIVND (reference sequence). TCRdb keeps only in-frame clones here, not all; method: immunoSEQ multiplex PCR. The table has 250,000 or so clones, approximately 83% seen once. This clonotype was obtained from a man aged 25 to 40 who had recovered from COVID-19. Material for sequencing was peripheral blood. The rearrangement uses TRBV19 and TRBJ2-1; TRBD1 matches 7 bases. The CDR3 nucleotides are TGTGCCAGCAAACCGGGACAGAGATACAATGAGCAGTTCTTC. Protein sequence: CASKPGQRYNEQFF.